This TCR beta chain stems from a study of CD8+CD57+ T cells in acquired aplastic anemia. Overall study context: The mean DNA yield obtained from sorted CD4+ and CD8+ cells came to roughly 3.4 ug. Study conclusions and caveats: Comparison of patients with controls identified around 31 shared CD8+ CDR3 sequences.

The CDR3 runs 15 residues. Looked up from germline, CDR1 is SNHLY and CDR2 is FYNNEI. Trimming left V 7 bases short and J 8 bases short, with 23 bases between. This clonotype has a single count. Its antigen is as yet unknown. Profiling of TCR beta VDJ combinations and CDR3 sequences used genomic DNA as template. MiXCR, applied by TCRdb to the reads, yields one record per CDR3 protein. The sample lists about 190,000 distinct CDR3 sequences, about half occurring once. The gene calls are TRBV2 and TRBJ2-5; no clear D. The receptor was derived from a human donor in good health, serving as a control. Sequenced sample: sorted CD4+, CD8+, or CD8+CD57+ T cells (not recorded which) from PBMCs. This chain's CDR3 is CASTARTVRGSTQYF. The CDR3 region has the DNA TGTGCCAGCACCGCTAGGACGGTACGAGGTTCCACCCAGTACTTC.